This T cell receptor beta chain was captured in a study of post-analysis software for immune sequencing data. Study-wide context: As for disease course, relapsing-remitting, secondary progressive and progressive-relapsing multiple sclerosis were all included. Findings and limits, study-wide: F measure showed strong co-clustering of same-batch samples. The normalized Chao1 diversity of multiple sclerosis patients was significantly lower than that of controls. Compared with controls, patients had more of 4 to 6 TRBV segments, including TRBV5-6, TRBV5-1 and TRBV20-1.

The CDR3 is 16 residues long. The germline gives CDR1 ENHRY, CDR2 SYGVKD. V shed 5 bases, J shed 0 bases, and the junction held 2 bases outside the gene matches. Unique molecular identifiers tagged the TCR beta cDNA libraries. A population of 1 to 10 million T cells gave rise to 400,000 to 550,000 cDNA molecules. In TCRdb, the PCR reads were re-called with MiXCR into one record per CDR3 protein. The sample shows hundreds of thousands of distinct CDR3 sequences, around 50% of them seen only once. Worth noting for this clonotype: Its antigen is undetermined.

This chain joins TRBV10-3 and TRBJ2-1; 12 nucleotides agree with TRBD2. Sequences were obtained from blood. The origin of this receptor is a girl between 10 and 17 years old with multiple sclerosis. The CDR3 sequence: CAISRTSGNSYNEQFF. The CDR3 DNA reads TGTGCCATCAGTAGGACTAGCGGGAACTCCTACAATGAGCAGTTCTTC.